This TCR beta chain was documented in a study of T cell repertoires in cytomegalovirus infection. Overall study: Both a matching HLA type and CMV infection were indicated by public TCR beta signatures. The study, taken as a whole, reports: The cumulative frequency of public TCR beta families identified carriers of CMV plus the relevant HLA.

One entry per CDR3 protein results from TCRdb running MiXCR on the reads. The top ten hold around 12% of the sample, which has some 800,000 distinct CDR3 sequences, around a third seen once. The CDR3 sequence is 15 residues long. Germline CDR1 LNHDA, CDR2 SQIVND (reference sequence). Trimming left V 5 bases short and J 2 bases short, with 15 bases between. The sample holds a few counts of this clonotype. Its matching antigen is unknown. This receptor was obtained from a human donor in good health (CMV status not recorded). Some clones in this sample may be carry-over from other donors' samples. Sequencing used cultured CD8+ T cells from PBMCs, obtained from culture after CMV antigen stimulation. This chain connects TRBV19 to TRBJ1-2; the D is unclear. CDR3 nucleotides: TGTGCCAGTAGTCCAACGGACGGCAAGAACTATGGCTACACCTTC. Its translation: CASSPTDGKNYGYTF.